The rows below give T cell receptor beta chains drawn from one sample of a study of CD4+ T cells in melanoma. TCRdb keeps only in-frame clones here, not all; method: immunoSEQ multiplex PCR. The sample holds 20,000 to 25,000 clones, more than 65% seen once. Sequencing used cells from a culture (not recorded whether cultured in vitro). These receptors originate from a human donor with melanoma. Both conserved end residues are part of each CDR3. Each record gives: clone size, V gene, D gene, J gene, CDR3 protein, CDR3 DNA. The D gene is left open where the match is weak. Not every row has a clone size; where given, it reads once, few, many or a size class.

NA,TRBV29-1,NA,TRBJ2-1,CSVGPSWGVYNEQFF,TGCAGCGTTGGGCCGTCCTGGGGGGTCTACAATGAGCAGTTCTTC
medium-sized,TRBV2,TRBD1,TRBJ1-4,CASTSTGMGKLFF,TGTGCCAGCACCTCGACAGGGATGGGGAAACTGTTTTTT
NA,TRBV4-1,NA,TRBJ1-2,CASSQEIGRPEVYGYTF,TGCGCCAGCAGCCAAGAAATTGGGCGTCCTGAGGTCTATGGCTACACCTTC
NA,TRBV2,NA,TRBJ2-5,CASKYQETQYF,TGTGCCAGCAAGTACCAAGAGACCCAGTACTTC
NA,TRBV5-1,NA,TRBJ2-3,CASTRGGLTDTQYF,TGCGCCAGCACCCGCGGGGGCCTGACAGATACGCAGTATTTT
NA,TRBV6-6,TRBD1,TRBJ1-1,CASSYPTGGIPEAFF,TGTGCCAGCAGTTACCCCACAGGGGGGATCCCTGAAGCTTTCTTT
NA,TRBV5-6,NA,TRBJ1-6,CASSAGGGASPLHF,TGTGCCAGCAGCGCGGGGGGGGGTGCTTCACCCCTCCACTTT
NA,TRBV15,NA,TRBJ1-3,CATSRDPRGGNTIYF,TGTGCCACCAGCAGAGATCCCCGAGGGGGAAACACCATATATTTT
NA,TRBV5-4,NA,TRBJ1-2,CASSLRGFNYGYTF,TGTGCCAGCAGCTTGCGAGGGTTTAACTATGGCTACACCTTC
NA,TRBV11-2,NA,TRBJ2-5,CASSLVSGTQYF,TGTGCCAGCAGCTTGGTTTCCGGGACCCAGTACTTC
NA,TRBV19,TRBD2,TRBJ2-5,CASSLRPGTSTQETQYF,TGTGCCAGTAGCCTCCGCCCCGGGACTAGCACCCAAGAGACCCAGTACTTC
NA,TRBV2,NA,TRBJ1-1,CASRGGNTEAFF,TGTGCCAGCAGGGGGGGGAACACTGAAGCTTTCTTT
NA,TRBV29-1,TRBD1,TRBJ2-7,CSVVGGQGADEQYF,TGCAGCGTTGTGGGAGGACAGGGGGCCGACGAGCAGTACTTC
NA,TRBV2,TRBD1,TRBJ2-6,CASSEGDRVVLSSGANVLTF,TGTGCCAGCAGTGAAGGGGACAGGGTTGTTCTCAGCTCTGGGGCCAACGTCCTGACTTTC
NA,TRBV5-1,NA,TRBJ2-5,CASGLGSSQETQYF,TGCGCCAGCGGGCTCGGGAGCTCCCAAGAGACCCAGTACTTC
few,TRBV25-1,TRBD1,TRBJ1-6,CASSEGQANSPLHF,TGTGCCAGCAGTGAGGGACAGGCTAATTCACCCCTCCACTTT
NA,TRBV30,NA,TRBJ1-1,CACWTRDLGAFF,TGTGCCTGCTGGACACGCGATCTTGGAGCTTTCTTT
NA,TRBV29-1,TRBD1,TRBJ1-2,CSGRDRGAQGYTF,TGCAGCGGACGGGACAGGGGAGCACAAGGCTACACCTTC
NA,TRBV11-2,TRBD1,TRBJ2-2,CASRAGTVSTGELFF,TGTGCCAGCAGAGCCGGGACAGTAAGCACCGGGGAGCTGTTTTTT
NA,TRBV5-4,NA,TRBJ2-2,CASSRDPQDTGELFF,TGTGCCAGCAGCCGGGACCCACAGGACACCGGGGAGCTGTTTTTT
NA,TRBV7-8,TRBD1,TRBJ1-2,CASSLAGTGFYGYTF,TGTGCCAGCAGCTTAGCCGGGACAGGCTTCTATGGCTACACCTTC
NA,TRBV2,TRBD1,TRBJ2-1,CASSVTYRGSSYNEQFF,TGTGCCAGCAGTGTGACATACAGGGGGAGCTCCTACAATGAGCAGTTCTTC
NA,TRBV12-5,TRBD1,TRBJ2-3,CASGSRTGGSTDTQYF,TGTGCTAGTGGTTCAAGGACAGGGGGGAGCACAGATACGCAGTATTTT
NA,TRBV7-9,TRBD1,TRBJ1-6,CASSSTGDNSPLHF,TGTGCCAGCAGCTCCACAGGGGATAATTCACCCCTCCACTTT
once,TRBV19,NA,TRBJ1-2,CASTLTDYGYTF,TGTGCCAGTACCCTGACGGACTATGGCTACACCTTC
NA,TRBV11-2,TRBD1,TRBJ2-1,CASRTPGTGVNEQFF,TGTGCCAGCAGGACCCCCGGGACAGGGGTCAATGAGCAGTTCTTC
NA,TRBV6-4,NA,TRBJ1-2,CASSPLLGTNYGYTF,TGTGCCAGCAGTCCCCTCCTGGGGACTAACTATGGCTACACCTTC
NA,TRBV7-2,NA,TRBJ1-6,CASSLGGQYTWNSPLHF,TGTGCCAGCAGCTTAGGAGGACAGTATACATGGAATTCACCCCTCCACTTT
few,TRBV5-6,NA,TRBJ1-1,CASSLEGVAFF,TGTGCCAGCAGCTTGGAGGGGGTGGCTTTCTTT
once,TRBV11-3,NA,TRBJ2-7,CASSLKATHEQYF,TGTGCCAGCAGCTTAAAGGCGACCCACGAGCAGTACTTC
NA,TRBV6-1,TRBD1,TRBJ1-1,CASTWDRGTVFF,TGTGCCAGCACTTGGGACAGGGGAACGGTTTTCTTT
NA,TRBV5-8,NA,TRBJ1-2,CASSLLGGGQNYGYTF,TGTGCCAGCAGCTTGCTGGGAGGAGGACAGAACTATGGCTACACCTTC
NA,TRBV7-9,NA,TRBJ2-5,CASSRQPYKETQYF,TGTGCCAGCAGCCGACAGCCCTATAAAGAGACCCAGTACTTC
NA,TRBV7-9,TRBD2,TRBJ2-1,CASSRGGYSYNEQFF,TGTGCCAGCAGCCGCGGGGGTTACTCCTACAATGAGCAGTTCTTC
NA,TRBV9,TRBD2,TRBJ2-2,CASSVSGGRTGELFF,TGTGCCAGCAGCGTATCCGGGGGGAGGACCGGGGAGCTGTTTTTT
NA,TRBV29-1,TRBD2,TRBJ2-3,CSVTSGGATDTQYF,TGCAGCGTGACTAGCGGGGGGGCCACAGATACGCAGTATTTT
NA,TRBV5-1,NA,TRBJ1-4,CASSSDSTVRNEKLFF,TGCGCCAGCAGCTCGGACTCAACAGTACGGAATGAAAAACTGTTTTTT
NA,TRBV4-1,NA,TRBJ1-3,CASSQIIPQRILETDIYF,TGCGCCAGCAGCCAAATAATCCCACAGCGGATACTGGAAACAGACATATATTTT
few,TRBV2,NA,TRBJ2-1,CASSDSGSYNEQFF,TGTGCCAGCAGTGATTCAGGGTCCTACAATGAGCAGTTCTTC
NA,TRBV27,NA,TRBJ2-1,CASRPGLNNEQFF,TGTGCCAGCAGACCCGGACTCAACAATGAGCAGTTCTTC
NA,TRBV4-1,TRBD2,TRBJ2-3,CASSQVLPLAVNTDTQYF,TGCGCCAGCAGCCAAGTTCTTCCACTAGCGGTAAACACAGATACGCAGTATTTT
once,TRBV11-3,NA,TRBJ2-3,CASSQEADTQYF,TGTGCCAGCAGCCAAGAGGCAGATACGCAGTATTTT
NA,TRBV11-1,NA,TRBJ1-2,CASSFQGTGYTF,TGTGCCAGCAGCTTTCAGGGGACAGGCTACACCTTC
NA,TRBV6-5,TRBD1,TRBJ1-1,CATKQGTKNTEAFF,TGTGCCACCAAACAGGGGACTAAGAACACTGAAGCTTTCTTT
NA,TRBV13,NA,TRBJ1-1,CASSEPRGLPREAFF,TGTGCCAGCAGCGAGCCTCGGGGTTTGCCCCGTGAAGCTTTCTTT
NA,TRBV11-2,TRBD2,TRBJ2-3,CASSPSAGLTDTQYF,TGTGCCAGCAGCCCCTCAGCGGGGTTGACAGATACGCAGTATTTT
NA,TRBV5-1,NA,TRBJ2-1,CASSLVPNEQFF,TGCGCCAGCAGCTTGGTGCCTAATGAGCAGTTCTTC
NA,TRBV19,NA,TRBJ2-2,CASSAILLPGLGELFF,TGTGCCAGTAGTGCCATCCTACTACCAGGCCTCGGGGAGCTGTTTTTT
NA,TRBV18,TRBD1,TRBJ2-1,CASQGQSSYNEQFF,TGTGCCAGCCAGGGACAGAGCTCCTACAATGAGCAGTTCTTC
NA,TRBV7-6,NA,TRBJ2-2,CASSLGQGTVGELFF,TGTGCCAGCAGCTTAGGGCAGGGGACTGTAGGGGAGCTGTTTTTT
NA,TRBV19,NA,TRBJ1-2,CASSGQVDGYTF,TGTGCCAGTAGTGGTCAGGTCGATGGCTACACCTTC
NA,TRBV18,NA,TRBJ2-5,CASSPTSSGETQYF,TGTGCCAGCTCACCGACATCATCGGGGGAGACCCAGTACTTC
NA,TRBV30,NA,TRBJ1-1,CAWRGMNTEAFF,TGTGCCTGGCGGGGAATGAACACTGAAGCTTTCTTT
NA,TRBV5-4,TRBD2,TRBJ2-3,CASSGKVAGSLPDTQYF,TGTGCCAGCAGCGGAAAGGTAGCGGGGTCCCTCCCAGATACGCAGTATTTT
NA,TRBV18,NA,TRBJ2-7,CASSLAGAYEQYF,TGTGCCAGCTCACTTGCAGGGGCCTACGAGCAGTACTTC
NA,TRBV13,NA,TRBJ2-5,CASSFYTLRQETQYF,TGTGCCAGCAGCTTTTATACCCTCCGCCAAGAGACCCAGTACTTC